The 17 T cell receptor beta chains given below trace back to one sample, sequenced in a study of cytomegalovirus exposure and HLA in healthy donors. It was with 60 Vbeta and 13 Jbeta primers that the PCR ran. Profiling relied on immunoSEQ multiplex PCR, and the TCRdb table lists in-frame clones only, not all of them. The sample holds roughly 150,000 clones; about 74% are singletons and the top ten take about 3.4%. The sequencing sample was made of PBMCs. These receptors all stem from a male donor in good health and CMV-seronegative.

Only one count was recorded for this clone. V usage is TRBV5-4 and J usage is TRBJ2-3, with a possible D match to TRBD2 (6 bases). CDR1 and CDR2 from the germline V gene are SGHNT and YYREEE (reference sequence). Trimming removed 5 bases at V and 4 bases at J, with 14 bases between. CDR3 size: 14 residues. The CDR3 bases are TGTGCCAGCAGGACTAGTGGTATCCCAGATACGCAGTATTTT. Protein product: CASRTSGIPDTQYF.

The V call is TRBV19, the J call TRBJ1-3; D is undetermined. This CDR3 has 15 amino acids. V was cut by 9 bases and J by 0 bases, with 15 bases left in between. Looked up from germline, CDR1 is LNHDA and CDR2 is SQIVND (reference sequence). The CDR3 is CASNMRVSSGNTIYF. The CDR3 DNA follows: TGTGCCAGCAATATGAGAGTGAGCTCTGGAAACACCATATATTTT.

In this sample, this clone turned up once. This chain links TRBV5-4 with TRBJ1-2; TRBD1 matches 7 bases. J gave up 6 bases and V 1 base, and 3 bases lay outside the gene matches. Germline V gives CDR1 SGHNT, CDR2 YYREEE (reference sequence). The CDR3 runs 13 residues. CDR3 sequence reads: CASSLWTGNGYTF. In DNA form, the CDR3 reads TGTGCCAGCAGCTTGTGGACAGGTAATGGCTACACCTTC.

This chain links TRBV5-4 with TRBJ2-5; D call uncertain. Near its end, the DNA agrees better with TRBJ2-7, so the J call may be wrong. This CDR3 is 12 amino acids long. From germline, CDR1 is SGHNT and CDR2 YYREEE (reference sequence). The CDR3 sequence is CASSFPLGEQYF. The CDR3 nucleotides are TGTGCCAGCAGCTTCCCCCTGGGCGAGCAGTACTTC.

This clone turned up a few times. This CDR3 reads CATSGQGGRREKLFF. The DNA of the CDR3 is TGTGCCACCAGCGGGCAGGGAGGGCGGAGGGAAAAACTGTTTTTT. The V and J genes are TRBV15 and TRBJ1-4, with D perhaps matching TRBD1 (5 bases). Trimming shortened V by 5 bases and J by 8 bases, and 18 bases separated the two germline ends. The germline gives CDR1 LNHNV, CDR2 YYDKDF (reference sequence). The CDR3 is made up of 15 amino acids.

The rearrangement links TRBV29-1 to TRBJ1-5, with 7 bases identical to TRBD1. The germline V gene encodes CDR1 SQVTM and CDR2 ANQGSEA. This CDR3 spans 12 amino acids. Trimming at V came to 8 bases and at J to 2 bases, leaving 3 bases not matched to a gene. The CDR3: CSLGQGNQPQHF. The CDR3 DNA sequence: TGCAGCCTTGGACAGGGCAATCAGCCCCAGCATTTT. The full variable domain, completed using reference TRBV29-1 and TRBJ1-5, is SAVISQKPSRDICQRGTSLTIQCQVDSQVTMMFWYRQQPGQSLTLIATANQGSEATYESGFVIDKFPISRPNLTFSTLTVSNMSPEDSSIYLCSLGQGNQPQHFGDGTRLSIL.

This clone has more than one count but fewer than ten. One end of the junction does not line up with germline, which may come from a read error. The V call is TRBV7-9, the J call TRBJ2-2, with 7 nucleotides matching TRBD2. The germline V gene has CDR1 SEHNR and CDR2 FQNEAQ (reference sequence). The length of the CDR3 is 16 residues. CDR3: CSSSQGRGENTGELFF. The DNA of the CDR3 is TGTTCCAGCAGCCAGGGTCGGGGGGAGAACACCGGGGAGCTGTTTTTT.

The V call is TRBV7-8, the J call TRBJ2-3; D is perhaps TRBD2 (7 bases). Trimming shortened V by 8 bases and J by 1 base, and 10 bases separated the two germline ends. Looked up from germline, CDR1 is SGHVS and CDR2 is FQNEAQ. This CDR3 contains 13 residues. The CDR3 protein is CASEGGRTDTQYF. The CDR3 DNA reads as TGTGCCAGCGAGGGGGGGCGCACAGATACGCAGTATTTT. Full variable domain (outside the CDR3, taken from reference TRBV7-8 and TRBJ2-3): GAGVSQSPRYKVAKRGQDVALRCDPISGHVSLFWYQQALGQGPEFLTYFQNEAQLDKSGLPSDRFFAERPEGSVSTLKIQRTQQEDSAVYLCASEGGRTDTQYFGPGTRLTVL.

The chain employs TRBV5-4 and TRBJ1-1; 8 bases align to TRBD1. The V gene's germline CDR1 is SGHNT and CDR2 YYREEE (reference sequence). The CDR3 runs 15 residues. Unmatched junction bases numbered 5, after V lost 3 bases and J lost 1 base. The CDR3 protein is CASSSTDRANTEAFF. The CDR3, as DNA: TGTGCCAGCAGCTCTACGGACAGGGCGAACACTGAAGCTTTCTTT.

The chain links TRBV18 to TRBJ1-4; D possibly corresponds to TRBD1 (5 bases). CDR3 length: 15 amino acids. V lost 6 bases and J 8 bases, leaving 19 bases between the germline ends. From germline, CDR1 is KGHSH and CDR2 LQKENI. CDR3 sequence reads: CASSGGIGLKEKLFF. In DNA, the CDR3 is TGTGCCAGCTCCGGGGGGATCGGTTTAAAGGAAAAACTGTTTTTT.

The chain uses TRBV2 and TRBJ1-1; the D is unclear. V was shortened by 3 bases and J by 2 bases, with 13 bases between the two germline ends. Germline-derived CDR1 and CDR2 are SNHLY and FYNNEI. The CDR3 covers 15 residues. The CDR3 nucleotides are TGTGCCAGCAGTGACTCCCAGGCCCGAAACACTGAAGCTTTCTTT. Its translation: CASSDSQARNTEAFF.

The V call is TRBV7-6, the J call TRBJ2-3; 7 bases fit TRBD2. Trimming removed 0 bases from V and 1 base from J; junction bases left unmatched: 13. CDR1 and CDR2 from the germline V gene are SGHVS and FNYEAQ. The CDR3 sequence is 19 residues long. In DNA form, the CDR3 reads TGTGCCAGCAGCTTAGCTGTGTCTAGCGGAGGAGAGGGCACAGATACGCAGTATTTT. Translating gives CASSLAVSSGGEGTDTQYF.

This sequence joins TRBV21-1 and TRBJ2-7; the tabulated D call, TRBD2, remains unverified against the DNA. TRBV21-1 is tagged as a pseudogene. The CDR3 runs 20 residues. The CDR3 DNA sequence: TGTGCCAGCAGCAAAGAGGTCGAGGGCGAACCCGTAATAAGGTCCTACGAGCAGTACTTC. Translating gives CASSKEVEGEPVIRSYEQYF.

V usage is TRBV27 and J usage is TRBJ2-7; TRBD2 matches 11 bases. V was clipped by 8 bases and J by 4 bases; unmatched bases: 16. The CDR3 runs 17 residues. Germline loops: CDR1 MNHEY, CDR2 SMNVEV (reference sequence). CDR3 protein: CASSPEGLAAIRYEQYF. CDR3 bases: TGTGCCAGCTCCCCCGAGGGACTAGCGGCTATTCGTTACGAGCAGTACTTC.

This chain joins TRBV5-8 and TRBJ2-7; 7 bases fit TRBD2. V gave up 1 base and J gave up 3 bases; unmatched junction bases: 7. This CDR3 comprises 15 residues. CDR1 is SGHTS, CDR2 YDEGEE, per germline. The CDR3 protein is CASSLYREVRYEQYF. The CDR3 DNA reads TGTGCCAGCAGCTTGTACCGGGAGGTCCGCTACGAGCAGTACTTC.

V usage is TRBV2 and J usage is TRBJ2-1; the D gene is possibly TRBD1 (5 bases). The CDR3 loop spans 15 amino acids. The V gene's germline CDR1 is SNHLY and CDR2 FYNNEI. V was clipped by 3 bases and J by 0 bases, with 9 bases between them. The CDR3 loop reads CASSDGQSSYNEQFF. In DNA, the CDR3 is TGTGCCAGCAGTGATGGACAAAGCTCCTACAATGAGCAGTTCTTC. The variable domain in full, with the rest retrieved from reference TRBV2 and TRBJ2-1, is EPEVTQTPSHQVTQMGQEVILRCVPISNHLYFYWYRQILGQKVEFLVSFYNNEISEKSEIFDDQFSVERPDGSNFTLKIRSTKLEDSAMYFCASSDGQSSYNEQFFGPGTRLTVL.

The chain is built from TRBV29-1 and TRBJ2-3; TRBD2 matches 11 bases. Germline values: CDR1 SQVTM, CDR2 ANQGSEA. Unmatched junction bases numbered 1, after V lost 1 base and J lost 4 bases. The CDR3 loop spans 14 amino acids. The DNA for the CDR3 is TGCAGCGTTGAAGTAGCGGGGGGGCCAGATACGCAGTATTTT. Amino acids: CSVEVAGGPDTQYF.